The entry that follows covers one T cell receptor beta chain sequence. This CDR3 spans 11 amino acids. Per germline, CDR1 MNHEY and CDR2 SVGAGI. V lost 9 bases, J lost 6 bases, and 11 bases lay in between. The entry originates in a study of blood T cell repertoires in COVID-19. Across the whole study: Collection of acute and convalescent COVID-19 samples took place in the United States, Italy and Spain. T cells, B-cell-depleted T cells, or PBMCs supplied cDNA or gDNA.

As processed by the authors: The authors estimated nucleated cell counts from reference gene primer amplification. Sequencing used immunoSEQ multiplex PCR; TCRdb keeps in-frame clones, though not all of them. Clone size and the V and J calls come from that table; the DNA yielded D and trimming. The profile shows fewer than 250,000 clones, 89% of them singletons. The source of this sequence is a man aged 55 to 70 who had recovered from COVID-19. The chain uses TRBV6-5 and TRBJ1-2; D might be TRBD1 (6 bases). Sequencing was carried out using peripheral blood. The chain's CDR3 is CASSQGNGYTF. In DNA form, the CDR3 reads TGTGCCAGTTCACAGGGAAATGGCTACACCTTC.